This TCR beta chain stems from a study of post-analysis software for immune sequencing data. On the study more broadly: Multiple sclerosis in the patients followed relapsing-remitting, secondary progressive and progressive-relapsing courses.

Study outcomes and limitations: A significant reduction in normalized Chao1 diversity was observed in multiple sclerosis patients versus controls. With F measure, samples from one preparation batch clustered together strongly. TRBV5-6, TRBV5-1 and TRBV20-1 were among five TRBV segments more frequent in patients than controls.

Note on this clonotype: What it binds is unknown.

The TCR beta cDNA libraries carried unique molecular identifiers. Roughly 470,000 cDNA molecules came from 1 to 10 million T cells. TCRdb used MiXCR to reprocess the PCR reads, holding one entry per CDR3 protein. The sample shows hundreds of thousands of distinct CDR3 sequences, roughly 45% of them seen only once. Trimming removed 6 bases from V and 8 bases from J; junction bases left unmatched: 9. The CDR3 runs to 14 residues. Germline values: CDR1 MDHEN, CDR2 SYDVKM. The receptor was derived from a girl between 5 and 17 years old with multiple sclerosis. The chain carries TRBV28 and TRBJ1-2, with 10 nucleotides matching TRBD1. Source material: blood. CDR3 sequence (DNA): TGTGCCAGCAGGCTCCTCGGACAGGGGGGAGGCTACACCTTC. Its translation: CASRLLGQGGGYTF.